Sequencing of this TCR beta chain was carried out in a study of cytomegalovirus exposure and HLA in healthy donors listed by TCRdb under 2017. Regarding the study in general: According to an earlier analysis of a few hundred of the donors, about 170 million T cells yielded 117 million unique TCR beta sequences and approximately 300 Gb of sequence data. The study combined high-throughput TCR immunosequencing, statistical association of individual TCRs with disease status, and machine learning to predict cytomegalovirus infection status. The study aimed to test whether cataloging public T cell receptors could reveal signatures of past pathogen exposure. A later genetic analysis used genome-wide SNP genotypes for about 65% of the 666 donors, treating that subset as a discovery cohort. Approximately 330 gigabases of sequencing data and roughly 81 million unique TCR sequences made up an early release that covered approximately 620 HLA-typed donors. Among the roughly 430 genotyped donors, around 81% belonged to the genetic ancestry cluster associated with self-reported Caucasian donors. The number of typed donors differed by locus: about 620-640 for A, B, C, DRB1 and DQB1; some 500 for DQA1; some 610 for DPA1; and roughly 470 for DPB1. Donor age, sex, ethnicity and CMV serostatus were compiled together with the repertoire data. Rather than drawing on any new phenotypic data, the later analysis identified candidate immune exposures from TCR beta sequences and the way those sequences occurred across donors. In an earlier analysis of 500 to 650 of the donors, high-throughput TCR beta sequencing was used to judge whether each TCR beta V gene segment behaved as functional or pseudogenic. In addition to the first cohort of roughly 700 subjects, a separate validation cohort of 130 or so different subjects was used. Every discovery cohort repertoire had been produced on one sequencing platform. A later analysis re-examined previously published TCR beta repertoires from roughly 720 donors and added high-resolution HLA genotyping to investigate patterns of TCR occurrence. Class I and class II HLA loci were covered by the typing at four-digit resolution. The study used immunosequencing to profile the T cell repertoires of 666 subjects and linked those repertoires to cytomegalovirus serostatus. On average, around 200,000 unique TCR beta nucleotide sequences were sequenced per donor among 398 genotyped donors of the cohort, with 15% to 20% of those sequences being non-productive. Five DR-DQ haplotypes were treated as single units for association and clustering because of strong linkage in the cohort.

The cohort consisted of approximately 690 healthy bone marrow donors. At the time of sampling, every cohort member was nominally healthy, though immune exposures that went unrecorded were likely present. The donor tested CMV seropositive and was one of the 289 seropositive cohort members. Every donor gave a peripheral blood sample, and the peripheral blood mononuclear cells from that sample were used for TCR beta sequencing. The Qiagen DNeasy Blood Extraction Kit was used to extract genomic DNA from the blood cell samples. As regards this clone: Its cognate antigen has yet to be identified. Qualities for individual bases were not recorded, and no much larger clone is one base off.

To prepare the library, the immunoSEQ multiplex PCR assay was applied. The multiplex PCR relied on a mix of 60 forward primers for TCR Vbeta segments and 13 reverse primers for TCR Jbeta segments. The CDR3 region of rearranged TCR beta genes was amplified from genomic DNA by a multiplex PCR assay. On the Illumina HiSeq System, the amplified TCR beta libraries were sequenced as 87-base-pair reads. Per the authors' processing: Across the 600 to 700 repertoires, a later analysis counted roughly 77 million unique TCR beta chains, some 11 million of which were shared by at least two donors. To remove PCR and sequencing errors, raw reads were error-corrected and collapsed into unique sequences using a nearest-neighbor algorithm that merged closely related sequences. CDR3 sequences were aligned to IMGT reference sequences to assign V, D and J gene segments. For a sequence to be retained, at least a six-nucleotide match to both a V gene segment and a J gene segment was required. A rearrangement counted as productive if the CDR3 had no stop codons and remained in frame with V and J, and every other rearrangement counted as non-productive. Following IMGT convention, CDR3 was defined as the stretch from the second conserved V-encoded cysteine up to the conserved J-encoded phenylalanine. Sequences without an unambiguous match to a single V gene segment were excluded from the earlier analysis of a few hundred of the donors. In an earlier analysis of 587 of the donors, V segments were called functional above 56.7% productive rearrangements and were called segregating when the between-donor standard deviation exceeded 5%. A statistical classification framework was developed to diagnose cytomegalovirus status using the catalog of TCR beta chain sequences. A later analysis assigned V and J genes by comparing TCR nucleotide sequences with IMGT/GENE-DB human TR gene sequences. In a later analysis, CDR3 sequences and most-parsimonious VDJ recombination scenarios were assigned using the TCRdist pipeline. A later analysis defined each TCR beta chain by its CDR3 amino acid sequence plus V-gene family, and excluded reads lacking a unique V-gene family. A later analysis removed 500 to 600 highly shared, low-generation-probability nucleotide sequences to deal with suspected cross-contamination and a sequencing artifact. A later analysis calculated a clonal expansion index for each public chain from normalized within-repertoire ranks of inferred template counts. Generation probabilities in a later analysis came from a VDJ recombination model fitted to out-of-frame rearrangements, and those results were checked against IGoR. A later analysis scored TCR-TCR, TCR-HLA and TCR-CMV co-occurrence with hypergeometric tests, applying a repertoire-size bias correction to TCR pairs. False discovery rates were estimated in a later analysis by permuting HLA or CMV assignments 20 times. In a later analysis, co-occurring TCRs were grouped with DBSCAN, and TCRdist sequence similarity was added when clustering was performed within HLA-allele-positive subsets. Repertoires with fewer than 30,000 or more than 120,000 public chains, plus five repertoires with anomalous nucleotide sharing, were excluded from co-occurrence clustering. Here the immuneACCESS table is served through TCRdb, limited to in-frame sequences with V and J called. Missing clones are a known gap in these copies; in checked studies unresolved V genes cover under half, and the rest lacks a known reason. Clone size and the V and J calls come from that table; the DNA yielded D and trimming. This sample is represented by roughly 100,000 clones; roughly four fifths of them were singletons. Around 9.6% of the sample lies in the top ten.

The CDR3 has 16 amino acids, counting the end cysteine and phenylalanine. CDR3 DNA only is kept here, 48 bases in frame from base 1. CDR1 MNHEY and CDR2 SVGAGI were looked up in the germline V gene. V drops 0 bases and J drops 5 bases, leaving 13 bases in between. Here is what the overall study found, with its caveats: In a later analysis, the rate of TCR association differed among HLA loci, with DRB1 alleles having the most associated TCRs and HLA-C alleles having the fewest. A few of the identified cytomegalovirus-associated TCR beta chains were confirmed in vitro to be specific for cytomegalovirus antigens. Because some donors lacked HLA typing at each locus, the association tests relied only on the typed subset. Strong co-occurrence of HLA alleles, especially DR and DQ, made assigning TCR associations to individual alleles difficult. A later analysis reported that several top co-occurrence clusters appeared linked to parvovirus B19, influenza, CMV and Epstein-Barr virus. Some IMGT-functional V segments, including TRBV6-2 and TRBV6-3, could not be told apart with the 87-base-pair reads, so those segments were excluded. According to a later analysis, most CMV-associated TCR beta chains appeared to be HLA-restricted, and the HLA associations seemed to be driven largely by CMV exposure. In the study, some 160 TCR beta chains were listed as associated with cytomegalovirus. A cluster of highly shared sequence variants was judged likely to represent a technical artifact of the sequencing pipeline. According to the authors, the approach could potentially be generalized to other disease states and immunological phenotypes. Broadly in line with IMGT annotations, most TCR beta V segments showed up in productive rearrangements about 87% or about 30% of the time in an earlier analysis of some 590 of the donors. Compared with equally common non-associated chains, HLA-associated TCR beta chains in a later analysis were more clonally expanded and had lower generation probabilities. While some public TCRs were present in many individuals, most TCR sequences turned up only very rarely across donors. In a later genetic analysis, fewer N-insertions in productive TCRs were reported among donors in an Asian-associated ancestry cluster than the roughly 700-donor mean. Presence/absence analyses assumed roughly uniform sequencing depth across donors, an assumption that may not hold. This cohort had only TCR beta chains sequenced, and the lack of alpha or paired-chain data limited which features could be detected. The classifier was reported to diagnose cytomegalovirus status with high specificity and sensitivity in both the original and validation cohorts. A further reported finding was that TCR beta sequences accurately predicted the HLA-A and HLA-B alleles for most subjects in the first cohort. Linkage disequilibrium might explain the correlated functional status among segregating V segments, but an unknown experimental factor could not be ruled out. Immune exposure information for the cohort was limited to CMV serostatus. The earlier analysis of around 600 of the donors excluded seventeen rarely observed V segments, including chromosome 9 orphons, because counts were too low. In a later genetic analysis, a missense DCLRE1C variant was associated with V-gene and J-gene trimming of TCR beta chains, and the association was replicated in an independent cohort. Specific HLA alleles were associated with 15,000 to 20,000 TCR beta sequences at a false discovery rate of 0.05 in a later analysis.

The source material was PBMCs. The sequence links TRBV6-5 to TRBJ1-4; perhaps TRBD1 is the D gene, with 5 bases matching. This TCR came from a male donor in good health and CMV-seropositive. The DNA sequence is given as TGTGCCAGCAGTTACTCGCGAGGGACTCGGAATGAAAAACTGTTTTTT. This sequence encodes CASSYSRGTRNEKLFF.